This is a list of T cell receptor beta chains from one sample in a study of blood T cell repertoires in COVID-19. TCRdb keeps only in-frame clones here, not all; method: immunoSEQ multiplex PCR. In the table there are fewer than 250,000 clones, approximately 83% of which are singletons. The sequencing sample was made of PBMCs or T cells enriched from blood (not recorded which). The receptor source for this set is a woman in her forties who had been exposed to COVID-19. Both conserved end residues are part of each CDR3. D genes are given only for firm matches. Size is stated for part of the rows, as once, few or many counts, or as a class when the clone is expanded.

cdr3_nt cdr3_aa d_call clone_size j_call v_call
TGTGCCAGCAGCGTCGAGGTACAGGGGAGCACTGAAGCTTTCTTT CASSVEVQGSTEAFF TRBD1 NA TRBJ1-1 TRBV9
TGTGCCAGCTCACCAGGGGCGAATCAGCCCCAGCATTTT CASSPGANQPQHF NA once TRBJ1-5 TRBV18
TGCAGCGTTGAAAGAGGGTGGACTGAAGCTTTCTTT CSVERGWTEAFF NA NA TRBJ1-1 TRBV29-1
TGTGCCAGCAGCTTGGGGGCTCAGCCGTTCGAGCAGTACTTC CASSLGAQPFEQYF NA NA TRBJ2-7 TRBV5-4
TGCGCCAGCAGCGCTACAGGTTCTTCAAACACCGGGGAGCTGTTTTTT CASSATGSSNTGELFF NA NA TRBJ2-2 TRBV5-1
TGTGCCAGCAGCGCCACGACAGTGTTGGGTGAAAAACTGTTTTTT CASSATTVLGEKLFF NA NA TRBJ1-4 TRBV7-2
TGTGCCAGCAGCCGAACAGGGGTGTCTAACACCATATATTTT CASSRTGVSNTIYF TRBD1 NA TRBJ1-3 TRBV28
TGTGCCAGCCCCAGGGTGGACAGGGCCACCCTTTACTTGACGACTGAAGCTTTCTTT CASPRVDRATLYLTTEAFF NA few TRBJ1-1 TRBV21-1
TGTGCCAGCAGCCAAGATCCTAGCCGGGGAAGGACCGGGGAGCTGTTTTTT CASSQDPSRGRTGELFF NA NA TRBJ2-2 TRBV3-1/TRBV3-2
TGTGCCAGCAGCTTGGGGGCTAGCAGCTCCTACAATGAGCAGTTCTTC CASSLGASSSYNEQFF NA NA TRBJ2-1 TRBV11-2
TGTGCCAGCAGCTTAGAACAGGGGGCGAGCACAGATACGCAGTATTTT CASSLEQGASTDTQYF TRBD1 NA TRBJ2-3 TRBV7-9
TGTGCCAGTAGTGTCGCCTCTAGGGGACAGGGCTTGGTGCAGTTCTTC CASSVASRGQGLVQFF TRBD1 NA TRBJ2-1 TRBV19
TGTGCCAGCAGCCGGGACAGGGAAATGTCCTACAATGAGCAGTTCTTC CASSRDREMSYNEQFF TRBD1 NA TRBJ2-1 TRBV7-3
TGTGCCAGCAGCCCCTGGACAGGGCGCCTCTACGAGCAGTACTTC CASSPWTGRLYEQYF TRBD1 NA TRBJ2-7 TRBV5-4
TGTGCCAGCAGCCTCCTTTGGGGGGGACACCAAGAGACCCAGTACTTC CASSLLWGGHQETQYF TRBD2 NA TRBJ2-5 TRBV14
TGTGCCAGTAGTATAGCCCGGGGTCAGGTACAGTTCTTC CASSIARGQVQFF NA NA TRBJ2-1 TRBV19
TGCGCCAGCAGCCAGGCAGGGGGGCGGCAAGGGAGAGATACGCAGTATTTT CASSQAGGRQGRDTQYF NA NA TRBJ2-3 TRBV4-1
TGTGCCAGCAGCCTCACTAGCGGGGCCCCCAATGAGCAGTTCTTC CASSLTSGAPNEQFF TRBD2 NA TRBJ2-1 TRBV7-9
TGTGCCAGCAGTTTTTGGTATTCGGGCTCCTACGAGCAGTACTTC CASSFWYSGSYEQYF NA NA TRBJ2-7 TRBV27
TGTGCCAGCAGGATGGTGGCTAGCGGGGGGAATGAGCAGTTCTTC CASRMVASGGNEQFF TRBD2 NA TRBJ2-1 TRBV27
TGTGCCAGCAGTTTATTTAAAGAAACAGAAGCTTTCTTT CASSLFKETEAFF NA NA TRBJ1-1 TRBV12-3/TRBV12-4
TGTGCCTGGGGGCCGGCCTCTAAGGGGGCAACTAATGAAAAACTGTTTTTT CAWGPASKGATNEKLFF NA NA TRBJ1-4 TRBV30
TGTGCCAGCAGTGTTACCGGGACAGGGGGCTTGGATACGCAGTATTTT CASSVTGTGGLDTQYF TRBD1 NA TRBJ2-3 TRBV27
TGCGCCAGCAGCCAAGAATCGAGCTCTGGAAACACCATATATTTT CASSQESSSGNTIYF NA NA TRBJ1-3 TRBV4-1
TGTGCCAGCAGTGAACCCCGAACAGGGGCTCAAGAGACCCAGTACTTC CASSEPRTGAQETQYF TRBD1 once TRBJ2-5 TRBV6-1
TGTGCCAGCAGCCCGACAGGGCGGCCCTATGGCTACACCTTC CASSPTGRPYGYTF TRBD1 NA TRBJ1-2 TRBV7-9
TGTGCCAGCAGCACGACTAGCGGGGGCCTGGAGCAGTACTTC CASSTTSGGLEQYF TRBD2 NA TRBJ2-7 TRBV7-9
TGTGCTAGTGGTTTGGTTGTGGGCCGGGGCACCGGGGAGCTGTTTTTT CASGLVVGRGTGELFF NA NA TRBJ2-2 TRBV12-5
TGTGCCAGCAGCTTGGGCCTCGACAGGGCTCATGGCTACACCTTC CASSLGLDRAHGYTF TRBD1 NA TRBJ1-2 TRBV7-9
TGCAGCGTTGAACTTGCGGGGAGCACAGATACGCAGTATTTT CSVELAGSTDTQYF NA NA TRBJ2-3 TRBV29-1
TGTGCCAGCTCACCAAGATTCGGGGATGAAAAACTGTTTTTT CASSPRFGDEKLFF NA NA TRBJ1-4 TRBV18
TGTGCCAGCAGCCCCCACAAGGGAGAAAAATCACCCCTCCACTTT CASSPHKGEKSPLHF NA NA TRBJ1-6 TRBV7-9
TGTGCCAGCAGCCCAACGTGGGGGGCTAATGAAAAACTGTTTTTT CASSPTWGANEKLFF NA few TRBJ1-4 TRBV7-8
TGTGCCAGCAGCCGAGCGGGGCTCACAGATACGCAGTATTTT CASSRAGLTDTQYF TRBD2 once TRBJ2-3 TRBV9
TGTGCCAGCAGCCGACAGGGGGTGAACTACAATGAGCAGTTCTTC CASSRQGVNYNEQFF TRBD1 NA TRBJ2-1 TRBV5-6
TGTGCCAGCAGCTTGGGGGGCCAACAGACCCAGCATTTT CASSLGGQQTQHF NA NA TRBJ1-5 TRBV5-6
TGCGCCAGCAGCTTGGTTTTTGGACTAGCGGGGGGGCCAACAGATACGCAGTATTTT CASSLVFGLAGGPTDTQYF TRBD2 NA TRBJ2-3 TRBV5-1
TGTGCCAGCAGCCAATCTCTGAACACTGAAGCTTTCTTT CASSQSLNTEAFF NA few TRBJ1-1 TRBV3-1/TRBV3-2
TGTGCCAGTAGTCCCCCCTGGGGGCAGACAAACTATGGCTACACCTTC CASSPPWGQTNYGYTF NA NA TRBJ1-2 TRBV19
TGTGCCACTATGGACTCCAATCAGCCCCAGCATTTT CATMDSNQPQHF NA once TRBJ1-5 TRBV10-3
TGTGCCAGTACCCGGGACAGTAATCAGCCCCAGCATTTT CASTRDSNQPQHF TRBD1 NA TRBJ1-5 TRBV2
TGTGCCAGCAGCCAAGGTTCGTTGGGGGGATCTGAAGCTTTCTTT CASSQGSLGGSEAFF NA NA TRBJ1-1 TRBV3-1/TRBV3-2
TGCGCCAGCAGCAGGACACAGGGGGTGGATGGCTACACCTTC CASSRTQGVDGYTF TRBD1 once TRBJ1-2 TRBV5-1
TGTGCCAGCAGCCCACCGGGACAGGGCGCTCTCAACTATGGCTACACCTTC CASSPPGQGALNYGYTF TRBD1 NA TRBJ1-2 TRBV5-4
TGTGCCAGCCGCCCCGGGACAGCTAGCAATCAGCCCCAGCATTTT CASRPGTASNQPQHF TRBD1 NA TRBJ1-5 TRBV28
TGTGCCAGCAGTGAATATTGGAGCACTGAAGCTTTCTTT CASSEYWSTEAFF NA NA TRBJ1-1 TRBV25-1
TGTGCCAGCAGCCCACCCCGCTTGGGGGCCCTGAGCCCCTACGAGCAGTACTTC CASSPPRLGALSPYEQYF NA NA TRBJ2-7 TRBV7-9
TGTGCCAGCAGCTTACTCTCGACTAGCGGCGGCAATGAGCAGTTCTTC CASSLLSTSGGNEQFF TRBD2 NA TRBJ2-1 TRBV7-6
TGTGCCACGGGGGGCTTAAATTCACCCCTCCACTTT CATGGLNSPLHF NA once TRBJ1-6 TRBV28
TGTGCCAGCAGCTTAGGGACAGGGTTCAATGAGCAGTTCTTC CASSLGTGFNEQFF TRBD1 NA TRBJ2-1 TRBV7-3
TGTGCCAGCTCACCCGGGGGCAATGAGCAGTTCTTC CASSPGGNEQFF NA NA TRBJ2-1 TRBV18